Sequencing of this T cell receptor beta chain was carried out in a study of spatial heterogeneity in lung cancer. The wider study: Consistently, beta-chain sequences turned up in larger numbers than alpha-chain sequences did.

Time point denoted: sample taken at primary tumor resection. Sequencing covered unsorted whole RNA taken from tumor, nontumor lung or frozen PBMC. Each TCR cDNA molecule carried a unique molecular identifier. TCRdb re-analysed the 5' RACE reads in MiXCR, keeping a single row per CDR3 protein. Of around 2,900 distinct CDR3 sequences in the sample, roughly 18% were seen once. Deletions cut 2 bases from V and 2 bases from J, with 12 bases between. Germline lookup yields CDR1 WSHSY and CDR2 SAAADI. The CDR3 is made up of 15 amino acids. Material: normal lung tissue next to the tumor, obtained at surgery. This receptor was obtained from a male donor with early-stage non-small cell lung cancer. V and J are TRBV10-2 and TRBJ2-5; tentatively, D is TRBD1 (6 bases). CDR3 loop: CASSEQGQSQETQYF. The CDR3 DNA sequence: TGCGCCAGCAGTGAGCAGGGACAATCACAAGAGACCCAGTACTTC.